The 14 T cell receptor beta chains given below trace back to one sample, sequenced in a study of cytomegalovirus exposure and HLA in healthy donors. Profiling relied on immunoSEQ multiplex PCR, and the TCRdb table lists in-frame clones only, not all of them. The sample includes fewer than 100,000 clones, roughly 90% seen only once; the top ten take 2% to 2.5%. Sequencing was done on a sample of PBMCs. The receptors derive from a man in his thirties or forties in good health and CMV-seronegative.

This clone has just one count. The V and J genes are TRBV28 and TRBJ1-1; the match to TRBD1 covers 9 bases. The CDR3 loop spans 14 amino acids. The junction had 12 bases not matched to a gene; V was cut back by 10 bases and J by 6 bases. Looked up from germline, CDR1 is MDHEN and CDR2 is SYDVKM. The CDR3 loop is CATTGTGFEAEAFF. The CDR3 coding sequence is TGTGCCACCACCGGGACAGGGTTTGAGGCTGAAGCTTTCTTT.

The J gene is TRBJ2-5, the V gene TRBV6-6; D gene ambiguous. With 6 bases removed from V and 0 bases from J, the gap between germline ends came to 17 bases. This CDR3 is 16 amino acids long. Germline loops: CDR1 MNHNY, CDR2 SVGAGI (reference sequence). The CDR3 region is CASRSTAYTYQETQYF. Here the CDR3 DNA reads TGTGCCAGCAGATCAACCGCCTATACCTACCAAGAGACCCAGTACTTC.

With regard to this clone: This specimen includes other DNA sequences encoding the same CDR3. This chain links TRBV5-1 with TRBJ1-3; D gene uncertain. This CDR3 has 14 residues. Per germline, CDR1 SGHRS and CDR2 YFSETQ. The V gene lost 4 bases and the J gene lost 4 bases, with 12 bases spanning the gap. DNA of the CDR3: TGCGCCAGCAGCGAGGGTACTTCAGGAAACACCATATATTTT. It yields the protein CASSEGTSGNTIYF.

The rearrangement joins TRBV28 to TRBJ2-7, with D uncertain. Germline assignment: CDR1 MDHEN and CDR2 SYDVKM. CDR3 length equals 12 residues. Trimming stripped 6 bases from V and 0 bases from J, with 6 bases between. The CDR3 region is CASSQISYEQYF. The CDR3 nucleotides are TGTGCCAGCAGCCAGATCTCCTACGAGCAGTACTTC.

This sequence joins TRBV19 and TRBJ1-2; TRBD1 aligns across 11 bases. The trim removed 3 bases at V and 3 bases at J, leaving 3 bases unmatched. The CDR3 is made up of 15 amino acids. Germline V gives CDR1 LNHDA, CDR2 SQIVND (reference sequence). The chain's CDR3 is CASSIGQGAYYGYTF. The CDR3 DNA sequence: TGTGCCAGTAGTATCGGACAGGGGGCTTACTATGGCTACACCTTC. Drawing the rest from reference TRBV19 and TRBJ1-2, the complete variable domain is DGGITQSPKYLFRKEGQNVTLSCEQNLNHDAMYWYRQDPGQGLRLIYYSQIVNDFQKGDIAEGYSVSREKKESFPLTVTSAQKNPTAFYLCASSIGQGAYYGYTFGSGTRLTVV.

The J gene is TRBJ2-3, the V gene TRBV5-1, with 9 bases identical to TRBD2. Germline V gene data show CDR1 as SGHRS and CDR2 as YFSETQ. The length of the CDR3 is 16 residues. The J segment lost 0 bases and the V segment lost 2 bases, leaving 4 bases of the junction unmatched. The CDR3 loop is CASSFGGRVSTDTQYF. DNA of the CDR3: TGCGCCAGCAGCTTTGGCGGGAGGGTTAGCACAGATACGCAGTATTTT.

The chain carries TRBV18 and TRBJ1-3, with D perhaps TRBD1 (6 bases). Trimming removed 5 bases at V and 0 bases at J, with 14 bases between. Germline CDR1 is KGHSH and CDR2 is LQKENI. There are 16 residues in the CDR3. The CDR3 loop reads CASSEATGVSGNTIYF. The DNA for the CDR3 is TGTGCCAGCTCAGAGGCGACAGGAGTCTCTGGAAACACCATATATTTT.

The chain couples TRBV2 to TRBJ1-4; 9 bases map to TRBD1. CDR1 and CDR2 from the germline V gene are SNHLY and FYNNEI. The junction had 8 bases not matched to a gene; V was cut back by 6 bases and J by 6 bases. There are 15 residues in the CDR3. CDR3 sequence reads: CASRLTGTGHEKLFF. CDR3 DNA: TGTGCCAGCAGATTAACCGGGACAGGGCATGAAAAACTGTTTTTT.

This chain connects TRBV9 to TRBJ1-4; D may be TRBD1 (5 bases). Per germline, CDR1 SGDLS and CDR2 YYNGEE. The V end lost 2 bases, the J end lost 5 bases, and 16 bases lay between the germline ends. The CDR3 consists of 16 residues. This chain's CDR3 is CASSVGATNTNEKLFF. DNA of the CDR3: TGTGCCAGCAGCGTTGGGGCCACAAACACAAATGAAAAACTGTTTTTT.

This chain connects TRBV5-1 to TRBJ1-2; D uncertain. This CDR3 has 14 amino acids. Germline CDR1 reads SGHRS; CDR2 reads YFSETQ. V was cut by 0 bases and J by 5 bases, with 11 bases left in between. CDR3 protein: CASSLDPVPYGYTF. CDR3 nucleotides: TGCGCCAGCAGCTTGGATCCAGTTCCTTATGGCTACACCTTC.

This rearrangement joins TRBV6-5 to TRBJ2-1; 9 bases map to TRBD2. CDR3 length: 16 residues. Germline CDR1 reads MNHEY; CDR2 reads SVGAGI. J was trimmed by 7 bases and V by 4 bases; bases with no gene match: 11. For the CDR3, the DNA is TGTGCCAGCAGTTCCCGGGCGGGAGGGGTTTATAATGAGCAGTTCTTC. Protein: CASSSRAGGVYNEQFF.

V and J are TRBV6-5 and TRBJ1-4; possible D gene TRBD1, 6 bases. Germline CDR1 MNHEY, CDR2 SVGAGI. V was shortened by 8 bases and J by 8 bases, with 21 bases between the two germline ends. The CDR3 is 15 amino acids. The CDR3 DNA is TGTGCCAGCTCTGGACAGTCCTCTCTCGGGGAAAAACTGTTTTTT. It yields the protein CASSGQSSLGEKLFF.

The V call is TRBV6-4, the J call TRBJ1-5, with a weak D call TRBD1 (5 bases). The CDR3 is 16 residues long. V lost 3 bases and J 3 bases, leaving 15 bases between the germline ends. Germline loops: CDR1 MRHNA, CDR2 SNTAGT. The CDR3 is CASSEMVRVFNQPQHF. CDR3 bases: TGTGCCAGCAGTGAAATGGTCAGGGTGTTCAATCAGCCCCAGCATTTT.

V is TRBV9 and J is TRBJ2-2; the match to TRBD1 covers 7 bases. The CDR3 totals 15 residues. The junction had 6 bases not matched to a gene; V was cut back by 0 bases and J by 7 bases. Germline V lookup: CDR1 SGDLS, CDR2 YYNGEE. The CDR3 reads CASSVVGTEFGELFF. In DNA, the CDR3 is TGTGCCAGCAGCGTAGTCGGGACAGAGTTCGGGGAGCTGTTTTTT.